This T cell receptor (beta chain) comes out of a study of radiotherapy plus CTLA-4 blockade in lung cancer. Study in general: Of all patients, around 18% responded objectively and approximately 31% showed disease control.

Ipilimumab CTLA-4 blockade and focal radiation were given to patients with chemo-refractory metastatic non-small-cell lung cancer. Sequenced by immunoSEQ multiplex PCR; TCRdb stores in-frame clones only, minus some. Of approximately 89,000 clones listed, approximately 82% are singletons. Comments on this clone: The target antigen is unknown.

Findings and caveats of the study: Among reported predictors of response, early blood T cell clone dynamics with interferon-beta performed best. Among blood TCR repertoires after radiotherapy plus ipilimumab, tumor-derived clones expanded.

The length of the CDR3 is 12 residues. Germline V gene lookup returns CDR1 MDHEN and CDR2 SYDVKM. Trimming took off 3 bases at V and 11 bases at J, with 8 bases between the two ends. The rearrangement uses TRBV28 and TRBJ1-6; tentative D call: TRBD1 (5 bases). The sequencing used peripheral blood, collected from a patient treated with radiotherapy plus ipilimumab. The sequence was collected from a human donor with non-small cell lung cancer that progressed on radiotherapy plus ipilimumab. CDR3 sequence reads: CASSLGDPPLHF. CDR3 nucleotides: TGTGCCAGCAGTTTGGGGGATCCACCCCTCCACTTT.